What follows are 32 T cell receptor beta chains derived from one specimen sequenced in a study of human T cells and chemical hapten exposure (TCRdb year 2021). The time point label for this specimen denotes: healthy volunteer bleed at 2 weeks. Total RNA was extracted from unfractionated whole blood collected in Tempus Blood RNA tubes. The library was built by means of RACE. This sample was sequenced with a NextSeq 500. TCRdb itself trimmed the public reads at Q25 with fastp, ran MiXCR and retained productive beta chains. One record per CDR3 amino acid sequence lists the most common genes and DNA. For this sample there are roughly 100,000 distinct CDR3 sequences; about 8.7% appear just once. The leading ten clones occupy about 3% of the sample. The sequenced sample was whole blood. These receptors all stem from a female donor in good health. Some clones in this sample may be carry-over from other donors' samples.

This chain links TRBV20-1 with TRBJ2-1, with 14 bases fitting TRBD2. V gave up 6 bases and J gave up 4 bases; unmatched junction bases: 5. The CDR3 is 15 amino acids. Germline V lookup: CDR1 DFQATT, CDR2 SNEGSKA (reference sequence). The chain's CDR3 is CSADGTSGGYNEQFF. CDR3 nucleotides: TGCAGTGCCGACGGGACTAGCGGGGGATACAATGAGCAGTTCTTC.

V usage is TRBV7-9 and J usage is TRBJ1-3, with TRBD1 matching over 7 bases. Germline V CDR1 and CDR2: SEHNR, FQNEAQ (reference sequence). J was trimmed by 0 bases and V by 6 bases; bases with no gene match: 5. The CDR3 is 15 amino acids. CDR3 in DNA: TGTGCCAGCAGAGGACAGGCGAGCTCTGGAAACACCATATATTTT. This gives the protein CASRGQASSGNTIYF.

This clonotype was counted between two and nine times. The chain carries TRBV7-2 and TRBJ1-5, with D unresolved. The germline V and J ends were trimmed by 9 bases and 2 bases, with 20 bases remaining between them. The CDR3 sequence is 16 residues long. CDR1 and CDR2 from the germline V gene are SGHTA and FQGNSA. CDR3: CASTPNRGSGNQPQHF. DNA for the CDR3: TGTGCCAGTACTCCCAATCGCGGGTCGGGCAATCAGCCCCAGCATTTT.

This clonotype has a count of ten or more. This chain links TRBV14 with TRBJ1-2; maybe TRBD1 (6 bases). Per germline, CDR1 SGHDN and CDR2 FVKESK. V dropped 3 bases and J dropped 0 bases, with 11 bases sitting between them. This CDR3 spans 15 amino acids. Here the CDR3 reads CASSHAGEANYGYTF. The CDR3 coding sequence is TGTGCCAGCAGCCACGCAGGGGAGGCTAACTATGGCTACACCTTC.

This clonotype was recorded a few times. This rearrangement joins TRBV20-1 to TRBJ1-6; no firm D call. Trimming left V 6 bases short and J 7 bases short, with 16 bases between. Germline V lookup: CDR1 DFQATT, CDR2 SNEGSKA (reference sequence). The CDR3 runs 14 residues. The CDR3 is CSAPRQARNSPLHF. CDR3 bases: TGCAGTGCCCCCCGCCAGGCGAGGAATTCACCCCTCCACTTT.

This clonotype came up many times. The V and J genes are TRBV11-2 and TRBJ2-3; no clear D. CDR1 and CDR2 (germline): SGHAT, FQNNGV. Deletions cut 4 bases from V and 5 bases from J, with 13 bases between. The CDR3 covers 14 residues. The CDR3: CASSYLSDKDTQYF. CDR3 coding DNA: TGTGCCAGCAGCTACCTTTCTGATAAAGATACGCAGTATTTT.

In regard to this clonotype: With a much larger clone just one base away, this may be a read error. This chain links TRBV10-3 with TRBJ1-2; weak D call: TRBD1 (5 bases). The germline V gene has CDR1 ENHRY and CDR2 SYGVKD. The CDR3 is made up of 13 amino acids. CDR3 coding DNA: TGTGCCATCGGAGAGGGGCAGGGATATGGCTACGCCTTC. Protein: CAIGEGQGYGYAF.

This clonotype was detected only a few times. This rearrangement joins TRBV6-4 to TRBJ2-1; TRBD2 matches at 7 bases. With 3 bases clipped from V and 5 bases from J, the junction kept 1 base outside the gene matches. The CDR3 extends over 13 amino acids. CDR1 is MRHNA, CDR2 SNTAGT, per germline. CDR3 in amino acids: CASSEGTNNEQFF. CDR3 bases: TGTGCCAGCAGTGAAGGGACTAACAATGAGCAGTTCTTC.

This clonotype was recorded many times. The chain is built from TRBV7-2 and TRBJ2-3; D remains unclear. The CDR3 sequence is 12 residues long. V was trimmed by 0 bases and J by 6 bases, leaving 4 bases between them. CDR1 is SGHTA, CDR2 FQGNSA, per germline. CDR3 in DNA: TGTGCCAGCAGCTTAGCCATGGATACGCAGTATTTT. Residues: CASSLAMDTQYF.

This sequence joins TRBV3-1 and TRBJ2-1; TRBD1 aligns across 8 bases. The CDR3 contains 14 residues. V was pared by 11 bases and J by 0 bases, with 6 bases of the junction left unmatched. Germline V gene data show CDR1 as LGHDT and CDR2 as YNNKEL (reference sequence). CDR3 region: CAAQGDSSYNEQFF. The CDR3 DNA sequence: TGTGCCGCACAGGGGGACAGCTCCTACAATGAGCAGTTCTTC.

This clonotype was seen a few times. This chain connects TRBV27 to TRBJ2-6; D not certain. With 3 bases removed from V and 0 bases from J, the gap between germline ends came to 12 bases. The CDR3 is made up of 17 amino acids. CDR1 and CDR2 (germline): MNHEY, SMNVEV (reference sequence). Here the CDR3 reads CASSLRTAVSGANVLTF. The CDR3 nucleotides read TGTGCCAGCAGTTTGCGAACAGCCGTCTCTGGGGCCAACGTCCTGACTTTC.

V usage is TRBV20-1 and J usage is TRBJ2-7; the D gene is possibly TRBD1 (5 bases). V lost 5 bases and J lost 3, with 20 bases in between. Germline V lookup: CDR1 DFQATT, CDR2 SNEGSKA (reference sequence). The CDR3 runs 15 residues. The CDR3 DNA reads TGCAGTGCTCAGACTGCAGGGTTGGGCCTCTACGAGCAGTACTTC. Protein sequence: CSAQTAGLGLYEQYF.

This clonotype has just a few counts. V is TRBV20-1 and J is TRBJ2-7; possible D gene TRBD2, 5 bases. Trimming took 6 bases from V and 0 from J, leaving 15 bases between them. This CDR3 is 14 amino acids long. CDR1 is DFQATT and CDR2 is SNEGSKA in the germline V gene (reference sequence). CDR3 amino acids: CSATGWSSSYEQYF. CDR3 DNA sequence: TGCAGTGCCACGGGATGGTCTTCCTCCTACGAGCAGTACTTC.

This clonotype was detected ten times or more. The chain is built from TRBV28 and TRBJ2-7; no clear D gene. CDR1 and CDR2 (germline): MDHEN, SYDVKM. Trimming cost V 9 bases and J 2 bases, with 14 bases left between them. The CDR3 extends over 13 amino acids. The CDR3 spells CARQFSDTYEQYF. The CDR3 bases are TGTGCCAGACAATTCAGCGACACCTACGAGCAGTACTTC.

This clonotype was counted only a few times. The chain couples TRBV7-2 to TRBJ1-1; D call uncertain. The CDR3 extends over 15 amino acids. CDR1 is SGHTA, CDR2 FQGNSA, per germline. V lost 4 bases and J lost 3, with 15 bases in between. The CDR3 protein is CASSSLPRADTEAFF. The CDR3 nucleotides read TGTGCCAGCAGCTCCTTACCCCGGGCGGACACTGAAGCTTTCTTT.

This clonotype was recorded at least ten times. This rearrangement joins TRBV6-2 or TRBV6-3 to TRBJ2-1; D ambiguous. The CDR3 extends over 16 amino acids. The V end lost 5 bases, the J end lost 0 bases, and 14 bases lay between the germline ends. In germline, CDR1 is MNHEY, CDR2 SVGEGT. The CDR3 spells CASSAHRAPSYNEQFF. In nucleotides, the CDR3 is TGTGCCAGCAGTGCCCATAGGGCTCCCTCCTACAATGAGCAGTTCTTC.

CDR3 in DNA: TGTGCCAGCAGTGATACTTATATCGCTGAAGCTTTCTTT. It is translated as CASSDTYIAEAFF. J is TRBJ1-1 and V is TRBV6-1; no clear D gene. V dropped 3 bases and J dropped 6 bases, with 11 bases sitting between them. Germline lookup yields CDR1 MNHNS and CDR2 SASEGT. The CDR3 length is 13 residues.

The V gene is TRBV6-2 or TRBV6-3, the J gene TRBJ2-7; TRBD2 aligns across 13 bases. This CDR3 region has 16 residues. Germline V gene data show CDR1 as MNHEY and CDR2 as SVGEGT. The junction had 8 bases not matched to a gene; V was cut back by 6 bases and J by 3 bases. The CDR3 nucleotides read TGTGCCAGCAGATCCCGACTAGCGGGAGGTCTCTACGAGCAGTACTTC. Its translation: CASRSRLAGGLYEQYF.

This clonotype appeared a few times. V is TRBV11-1 and J is TRBJ1-2; a weak D match, TRBD1 (5 bases). This CDR3 is built from 13 residues. V was shortened by 3 bases and J by 6 bases, with 11 bases between the two germline ends. CDR1 is SGHAT and CDR2 is FQDESV in the germline V gene (reference sequence). CDR3 sequence: CASSFRQGNGYTF. The CDR3 nucleotides are TGTGCCAGCAGCTTCCGTCAGGGAAATGGCTACACCTTC.

The chain carries TRBV20-1 and TRBJ1-1; D ambiguous. Germline V gene sequence: CDR1 DFQATT, CDR2 SNEGSKA (reference sequence). V gave up 5 bases and J gave up 7 bases, with 17 bases separating them. CDR3 size: 13 residues. The chain's CDR3 is CSASSTRTVEAFF. The CDR3, as DNA: TGCAGTGCTTCGTCGACCCGGACTGTTGAAGCTTTCTTT.

This clonotype was found a few times. J is TRBJ2-3 and V is TRBV7-6, with 8 positions matching TRBD1. The CDR3 extends over 15 amino acids. Trimming cost V 5 bases and J 2 bases; bases outside gene matches: 6. Germline-derived CDR1 and CDR2 are SGHVS and FNYEAQ. The DNA for the CDR3 is TGTGCCAGCAGCCCCGGACAGGGACACACAGATACGCAGTATTTT. Encoded protein: CASSPGQGHTDTQYF.

This clonotype was detected many times. The CDR3 protein is CASSFGLAGGNEQFF. CDR3 bases: TGTGCCAGCAGTTTTGGACTAGCGGGAGGAAATGAGCAGTTCTTC. The V gene is TRBV28, the J gene TRBJ2-1, with TRBD2 matching over 14 bases. This CDR3 is 15 amino acids long. Trimming at V came to 3 bases and at J to 7 bases, leaving 2 bases not matched to a gene. CDR1 is MDHEN and CDR2 is SYDVKM in the germline V gene. The variable domain in full, completed from reference TRBV28 and TRBJ2-1, reads DVKVTQSSRYLVKRTGEKVFLECVQDMDHENMFWYRQDPGLGLRLIYFSYDVKMKEKGDIPEGYSVSREKKERFSLILESASTNQTSMYLCASSFGLAGGNEQFFGPGTRLTVL.

This clonotype has a handful of counts. J is TRBJ2-2 and V is TRBV9, with 9 bases identical to TRBD2. CDR1 and CDR2 (germline): SGDLS, YYNGEE. Trimming took 3 bases from V and 0 from J; bases not matched to a gene: 12. This CDR3 contains 19 residues. CDR3 bases: TGTGCCAGCAGCGCAGACCCCCAGACTAGCGGCGCGAACACCGGGGAGCTGTTTTTT. It codes for CASSADPQTSGANTGELFF. Using reference TRBV9 and TRBJ2-2 for the parts outside the CDR3, the full variable domain is DSGVTQTPKHLITATGQRVTLRCSPRSGDLSVYWYQQSLDQGLQFLIQYYNGEERAKGNILERFSAQQFPDLHSELNLSSLELGDSALYFCASSADPQTSGANTGELFFGEGSRLTVL.

This clonotype was detected only a few times. The rearrangement links TRBV7-2 to TRBJ2-2, with 11 bases that match TRBD1. This CDR3 has 16 residues. The germline V gene has CDR1 SGHTA and CDR2 FQGNSA. V trimming: 5 bases; J trimming: 6 bases; junction bases outside the gene matches: 8. The CDR3 spells CASSLTGQGASGELFF. In nucleotides, the CDR3 is TGTGCCAGCAGCCTAACCGGACAGGGGGCGTCCGGGGAGCTGTTTTTT.

This clonotype was counted many times. The chain recombines TRBV29-1 with TRBJ1-2, with TRBD1 matching over 9 bases. V lost 6 bases to trimming and J lost 6 bases; unmatched junction nucleotides: 5. The CDR3 covers 12 residues. The V gene's germline CDR1 is SQVTM and CDR2 ANQGSEA. CDR3 region: CSVTRTGDGYTF. DNA of the CDR3: TGCAGCGTCACCAGGACAGGGGATGGCTACACCTTC.

This clonotype was seen more than once but under ten times. The chain couples TRBV20-1 to TRBJ2-1; 7 bases are a match to TRBD2. Germline V gives CDR1 DFQATT, CDR2 SNEGSKA (reference sequence). With V trimmed by 6 bases and J by 7 bases, 21 bases remained unmatched. The CDR3 sequence is 17 residues long. The CDR3 region has the DNA TGCAGTGCCCCAATATTGTCGGGGGGAGGGCCGGGGAATGAGCAGTTCTTC. It specifies CSAPILSGGGPGNEQFF.

In this sample, this clonotype turned up a few times. Here the CDR3 DNA reads TGTGCCAGCAGCTACCTGGGGTATAATCAGCCCCAGCATTTT. Its protein product is CASSYLGYNQPQHF. This chain uses TRBV7-2 with TRBJ1-5; D uncertain. The CDR3 sequence is 14 residues long. V lost 4 bases and J lost 4, with 11 bases in between. Per germline, CDR1 SGHTA and CDR2 FQGNSA.

This clonotype was picked up many times. In nucleotides, the CDR3 is TGTGCCAGCAGCTTAGGGGTTTTCGGCACTGAAGCTTTCTTT. Translated: CASSLGVFGTEAFF. The chain couples TRBV11-3 to TRBJ1-1, with D unresolved. The germline gives CDR1 SGHNT, CDR2 YENEEA. Trimming removed 1 base at V and 4 bases at J, with 10 bases between. The length of the CDR3 is 14 residues.

A single count supports this clonotype. A much larger clone sits a single nucleotide away, making a read error possible. This chain links TRBV27 with TRBJ2-3, with D possibly called TRBD1 or TRBD2 (5 bases each). From germline, CDR1 is MNHEY and CDR2 SMNVEV (reference sequence). The CDR3 is 15 residues long. CDR3 sequence (DNA): TGTACCAGCAGCCCGGGACGCCCCCTCACAGATACGCAGTATTTT. Amino acid sequence: CTSSPGRPLTDTQYF.

The genes are TRBV5-6 and TRBJ1-6, with 12 bases aligning to TRBD1. The junction had 6 bases not matched to a gene; V was cut back by 3 bases and J by 11 bases. This CDR3 is built from 15 residues. CDR1 is SGHDT, CDR2 YYEEEE, per germline. The DNA for the CDR3 is TGTGCCAGCAGCTGGGGACAGGGGGCAAGGACACCCCTCCACTTT. Amino acids: CASSWGQGARTPLHF.

This clonotype occurred a few times. The CDR3 region is CASSIDYGIPTDTQYF. As DNA, the CDR3 is TGTGCCAGTAGTATAGATTACGGAATCCCCACAGATACGCAGTATTTT. The V and J genes are TRBV19 and TRBJ2-3; D remains unclear. The CDR3 covers 16 residues. Germline V gene data show CDR1 as LNHDA and CDR2 as SQIVND (reference sequence). V was cut by 0 bases and J by 2 bases, with 12 bases left in between.

The V and J genes are TRBV7-2 and TRBJ2-2; TRBD1 matches at 8 bases. The CDR3 is 16 amino acids. The germline CDR1 and CDR2 sequences are SGHTA and FQGNSA. With V trimmed by 3 bases and J by 7 bases, 10 bases remained unmatched. CDR3 sequence: CASSFSQDRAGGELFF. In DNA, the CDR3 is TGTGCCAGCAGCTTCTCCCAGGACAGGGCCGGCGGGGAGCTGTTTTTT.